A selection of T cell receptor beta chains follows, all from one sample in a study of CD8+CD57+ T cells in acquired aplastic anemia. TCRdb re-called the reads through MiXCR, storing one row per CDR3 protein. Among 400,000 to 450,000 distinct CDR3 sequences listed, about two thirds were seen once. Sequenced input: sorted CD4+, CD8+, or CD8+CD57+ T cells (not recorded which) from PBMCs. These receptors all come from a human donor in good health, serving as a control. CDR3s include the opening cysteine and the closing phenylalanine or tryptophan. The order of the fields is D gene, V gene, J gene, clone size, CDR3 DNA, CDR3 protein. D genes are given only for firm matches. A row's size may be missing; if present it is once, few, many or a size class.

>-|TRBV2|TRBJ1-5|-
TGTGCCAGCAGTGAAGGCGTACCCGGTCAGCCCCAGCATTTT
CASSEGVPGQPQHF
>-|TRBV11-3|TRBJ2-3|-
TGTGCCAGCAGCTTAAGGGAGACCCATACGCAGTATTTT
CASSLRETHTQYF
>-|TRBV20-1|TRBJ1-1|-
TGCAGTGCTAGAGGAAGGGACACGGGGAAAGCTTTCTTT
CSARGRDTGKAFF
>-|TRBV7-3|TRBJ2-2|-
TGTGCCAGCAGCCGGCGGGGTGGCGGCGCCGGGGGGCTGTTTTTT
CASSRRGGGAGGLFF
>TRBD1|TRBV20-1|TRBJ2-3|many
TGCAGTGCTAGAGAGTCTGGGACAGCCGGTTCAGATACGCAGTATTTT
CSARESGTAGSDTQYF
>TRBD1|TRBV27|TRBJ1-4|-
TGTGCCAGCAGTTTATCGTCCTCCAGGGGGGCAACTAATGAAAAACTGTTTTTT
CASSLSSSRGATNEKLFF
>-|TRBV7-3|TRBJ1-6|-
TGTGCCAGCAGCGTAGTCAGGACAAGCGCCTACAATCAGCACTTT
CASSVVRTSAYNQHF
>-|TRBV15|TRBJ2-7|-
TGTGCCACCAGCAAAGGACAATTCTCCTACGAGCAGTACTTC
CATSKGQFSYEQYF
>TRBD1|TRBV30|TRBJ1-5|-
TGTGCCTGGAGTCACCGGACAGGGACTCAGAATCAGCCCCAGCATTTT
CAWSHRTGTQNQPQHF
>TRBD1|TRBV7-9|TRBJ2-5|-
TGTGCCAGCAGCGTGAACCTAGGACAGGGGTCGTACGTGCAGTACTTC
CASSVNLGQGSYVQYF
>TRBD2|TRBV6-2/TRBV6-3|TRBJ2-3|many
TGTGCCAGCAGTCATACTAGCGGGGACGGCACAGATACGCAGTATTTT
CASSHTSGDGTDTQYF
>-|TRBV2|TRBJ1-2|-
TGTGCCAGCAGCCGGCAGGGTGGTTATGGCGAGACGTTC
CASSRQGGYGETF
>TRBD2|TRBV13|TRBJ2-1|once
TGTGCCAGCAGCTTAGGGACTAGCGGGGGGCTGAGTGAGCAGTTCTTC
CASSLGTSGGLSEQFF
>-|TRBV7-3|TRBJ2-3|-
TGCGCCAGCAGCTTAGGGGCACGGGGCGTAGACAAGCACTATTTT
CASSLGARGVDKHYF
>-|TRBV6-1|TRBJ1-1|-
TGTGCCAGCATTGGGGGGGGGAACACTGAAGCTTTCTTT
CASIGGGNTEAFF
>-|TRBV15|TRBJ1-5|-
TGTGCCACCAGCACCCAAGTGGGCGCTGGCAATCAGCCCCAGCATTTT
CATSTQVGAGNQPQHF
>-|TRBV2|TRBJ1-4|once
TGTGCCAGCAGTGAAGCGATGGGGGTCAGTGAAAAACCGTTTTTT
CASSEAMGVSEKPFF
>TRBD1|TRBV7-3|TRBJ2-7|-
TGTGCCAGCAGCAAAGGAAGAGGACAGGACTACGAGCAGTACTTC
CASSKGRGQDYEQYF
>TRBD2|TRBV9|TRBJ2-1|-
TGTGCCAGCAGCGAACCCGGCGGGGGGATTAGCTCCTACAATGAGCAGTTCTTC
CASSEPGGGISSYNEQFF
>-|TRBV11-2|TRBJ1-6|few
TGTGCCAGCAGCCCCAAGGGCCAGGGTTCTAATTCACCCCTCCACTTT
CASSPKGQGSNSPLHF
>-|TRBV12-3/TRBV12-4|TRBJ1-2|-
TGTGCCAGCAGTCCGGAGGGGGGCGTCTTGAATGGCTACACCTTC
CASSPEGGVLNGYTF
>-|TRBV9|TRBJ1-2|once
TGTGCCAGCAGCGTGGCACAGAACAATGAGCAGTTCTACACCTTC
CASSVAQNNEQFYTF
>-|TRBV12-3/TRBV12-4|TRBJ1-1|-
TGTGCCAGCAGTTTAGGTAGCAGTGAAGCTTTCTTT
CASSLGSSEAFF
>-|TRBV6-5|TRBJ1-3|many
TGTGCCAGCAGTAAAACTATGACTGGAAACACCATATATTTT
CASSKTMTGNTIYF